What follows are 27 T cell receptor beta chains derived from one specimen sequenced in a study of cytomegalovirus exposure and HLA in healthy donors. The PCR had 60 Vbeta and 13 Jbeta primers. Some clones are missing from TCRdb's copy, which holds only in-frame ones; the method was immunoSEQ multiplex PCR. Found here are 150,000 to 250,000 clones; the top ten clones hold 0.74%. Material: PBMCs. The receptors originated from a boy aged 5-17 years in good health and CMV-seronegative.

The chain recombines TRBV19 with TRBJ1-5; TRBD1 matches at 11 bases. V lost 5 bases and J lost 5; bases outside the gene matches: 2. This CDR3 comprises 14 residues. CDR1 and CDR2 (germline): LNHDA, SQIVND (reference sequence). The CDR3 sequence is CASSGTGGDQPQHF. In nucleotides, the CDR3 is TGTGCCAGTAGTGGGACAGGGGGTGATCAGCCCCAGCATTTT.

The chain combines TRBV30 with TRBJ1-2; TRBD1 matches 10 bases. The CDR3 runs to 12 residues. Germline V lookup: CDR1 GTSNPN, CDR2 SVGIG (reference sequence). Trimming cost V 1 base and J 12 bases; bases outside gene matches: 5. The DNA of the CDR3 is TGTGCCTGGAGTGGAGACAGGGGGCTTGACACCTTC. It yields the protein CAWSGDRGLDTF. The variable domain in full, with the rest retrieved from reference TRBV30 and TRBJ1-2, is SQTIHQWPATLVQPVGSPLSLECTVEGTSNPNLYWYRQAAGRGLQLLFYSVGIGQISSEVPQNLSASRPQDRQFILSSKKLLLSDSGFYLCAWSGDRGLDTFGSGTRLTVV.

The rearrangement links TRBV4-3 to TRBJ2-5, with 9 bases lining up with TRBD2. Losses at the gene ends were 0 bases for V and 7 bases for J; bases not matched to a gene: 15. Germline V gives CDR1 LGHNA, CDR2 YSLEER. This CDR3 is built from 18 residues. The CDR3 here is CASSQDTMLAGQAATQYF. The DNA of the CDR3 is TGCGCCAGCAGCCAAGATACGATGCTAGCGGGACAAGCGGCGACCCAGTACTTC.

The J gene is TRBJ2-6, the V gene TRBV27, with D possibly matching TRBD1 (5 bases). There are 17 residues in the CDR3. Looked up from germline, CDR1 is MNHEY and CDR2 is SMNVEV (reference sequence). V dropped 5 bases and J dropped 4 bases, with 18 bases sitting between them. CDR3 residues: CASSTNEQTAGANVLTF. The CDR3 DNA is TGTGCCAGCAGTACTAATGAACAGACAGCAGGGGCCAACGTCCTGACTTTC.

The chain recombines TRBV18 with TRBJ1-4; 7 bases align to TRBD1. V was pared by 3 bases and J by 4 bases, with 11 bases of the junction left unmatched. The germline gives CDR1 KGHSH, CDR2 LQKENI. The CDR3 is made up of 17 amino acids. This chain's CDR3 is CASSPYRPGGNNEKLFF. The CDR3 DNA is TGTGCCAGCTCACCTTATCGCCCAGGGGGGAATAATGAAAAACTGTTTTTT.

This chain uses TRBV5-4 with TRBJ2-7; a weak D match, TRBD2 (7 bases). V lost 4 bases, J lost 3 bases, and 20 bases lay in between. The CDR3 contains 16 residues. Looked up from germline, CDR1 is SGHNT and CDR2 is YYREEE (reference sequence). The chain's CDR3 is CASSPGAGAGFYEQYF. CDR3 nucleotides: TGTGCCAGCAGCCCGGGGGCGGGGGCCGGTTTCTACGAGCAGTACTTC. The full variable domain, completed using reference TRBV5-4 and TRBJ2-7, is ETGVTQSPTHLIKTRGQQVTLRCSSQSGHNTVSWYQQALGQGPQFIFQYYREEENGRGNFPPRFSGLQFPNYSSELNVNALELDDSALYLCASSPGAGAGFYEQYFGPGTRLTVT.

The chain employs TRBV7-6 and TRBJ1-6; 8 positions match TRBD1. V shed 1 base, J shed 7 bases, and the junction held 0 bases outside the gene matches. Germline V gene sequence: CDR1 SGHVS, CDR2 FNYEAQ. This CDR3 has 14 residues. CDR3: CASSLGDRNSPLHF. CDR3 bases: TGTGCCAGCAGCTTAGGGGACAGGAATTCACCCCTCCACTTT.

This sequence joins TRBV7-9 and TRBJ2-2, with 7 bases identical to TRBD1. With 3 bases clipped from V and 2 bases from J, the junction kept 9 bases outside the gene matches. Germline CDR1 is SEHNR and CDR2 is FQNEAQ (reference sequence). The length of the CDR3 is 17 residues. The CDR3 region has the DNA TGTGCCAGCAGCTTCCCAAGACAGGGTCGAAACACCGGGGAGCTGTTTTTT. It yields the protein CASSFPRQGRNTGELFF.

This sequence joins TRBV2 and TRBJ2-7; D gene uncertain. Germline V gene sequence: CDR1 SNHLY, CDR2 FYNNEI. The V and J ends lost 7 bases and 5 bases respectively, with 18 bases between them. The CDR3 is 14 residues long. This CDR3 is CASTRSPPYHEQYF. In nucleotides, the CDR3 is TGTGCCAGCACCCGGAGTCCCCCCTATCACGAGCAGTACTTC.

The chain combines TRBV28 with TRBJ1-1; 7 bases align to TRBD1. CDR1 and CDR2 from the germline V gene are MDHEN and SYDVKM. The junction had 13 bases not matched to a gene; V was cut back by 8 bases and J by 7 bases. This CDR3 comprises 14 residues. As DNA, the CDR3 is TGTGCCAGCCTCTTACGACAGGGCCAATTTGAAGCTTTCTTT. This sequence encodes CASLLRQGQFEAFF.

The V and J genes are TRBV18 and TRBJ1-3; D is possibly TRBD1 (5 bases). Germline CDR1 reads KGHSH; CDR2 reads LQKENI. This CDR3 is built from 16 residues. V was shortened by 4 bases and J by 0 bases, with 13 bases between the two germline ends. Written as DNA, the CDR3 is TGTGCCAGCTCACTCAGCCTCGGGGGCTCTGGAAACACCATATATTTT. Translating it yields CASSLSLGGSGNTIYF.

This chain's CDR3 is CASSLYVGAGEAFF. The CDR3 DNA reads as TGCGCCAGCAGCTTATATGTGGGGGCGGGTGAAGCTTTCTTT. The chain is built from TRBV5-1 and TRBJ1-1; D may be TRBD1 (6 bases). This CDR3 is 14 amino acids long. With 2 bases removed from V and 7 bases from J, the gap between germline ends came to 15 bases. The germline V gene encodes CDR1 SGHRS and CDR2 YFSETQ.

The genes are TRBV6-5 and TRBJ1-2; D possibly corresponds to TRBD1 (6 bases). Germline assignment: CDR1 MNHEY and CDR2 SVGAGI. Trimming took 6 bases from V and 2 from J, leaving 10 bases between them. The CDR3 runs to 13 residues. This CDR3 reads CASSPGANYGYTF. CDR3 DNA sequence: TGTGCCAGCAGCCCAGGGGCGAACTATGGCTACACCTTC.

The chain employs TRBV18 and TRBJ1-2, with unresolved D. CDR1 and CDR2 from the germline V gene are KGHSH and LQKENI. V lost 5 bases and J 4 bases, leaving 5 bases between the germline ends. The CDR3 totals 11 residues. The CDR3 DNA reads as TGTGCCAGCTCAGACACCTATGGCTACACCTTC. It encodes CASSDTYGYTF.

This chain joins TRBV5-1 and TRBJ2-6; maybe TRBD1 (6 bases). The V and J ends lost 3 bases and 1 base respectively, with 11 bases between them. There are 16 residues in the CDR3. The germline V gene has CDR1 SGHRS and CDR2 YFSETQ. The CDR3 region has the DNA TGCGCCAGCAGCTCACAGGGTCCTTCTGGGGCCAACGTCCTGACTTTC. Translating gives CASSSQGPSGANVLTF.

The rearrangement uses TRBV19 and TRBJ1-2; tentative D call: TRBD1 (5 bases). The germline gives CDR1 LNHDA, CDR2 SQIVND (reference sequence). V was cut by 4 bases and J by 13 bases, with 22 bases left in between. This CDR3 contains 14 residues. The CDR3 DNA sequence: TGTGCCAGTAGTAGGGGCGGGAAGACGGTGGGATGCACCTTC. Protein product: CASSRGGKTVGCTF. Combining the CDR3 with reference TRBV19 and TRBJ1-2 gives the whole variable domain DGGITQSPKYLFRKEGQNVTLSCEQNLNHDAMYWYRQDPGQGLRLIYYSQIVNDFQKGDIAEGYSVSREKKESFPLTVTSAQKNPTAFYLCASSRGGKTVGCTFGSGTRLTVV.

The J gene is TRBJ1-5, the V gene TRBV27; no reliable D call. Germline V lookup: CDR1 MNHEY, CDR2 SMNVEV (reference sequence). The CDR3 has 12 residues. V shed 6 bases and J shed 4 bases, with 7 bases lying between them. The CDR3 loop reads CASSNMNQPQHF. The CDR3 DNA is TGTGCCAGCAGCAACATGAATCAGCCCCAGCATTTT.

The chain carries TRBV7-9 and TRBJ2-1; D not resolved. V lost 4 bases and J lost 3, with 16 bases in between. Germline V CDR1 and CDR2: SEHNR, FQNEAQ (reference sequence). This CDR3 contains 16 residues. CDR3 sequence reads: CASSSSLAEHYNEQFF. The CDR3 coding sequence is TGTGCCAGCAGCTCCAGCCTTGCGGAGCACTACAATGAGCAGTTCTTC.

CDR3 region: CASSYLETEAFF. CDR3 coding DNA: TGTGCCAGCAGTTACCTAGAGACTGAAGCTTTCTTT. J is TRBJ1-1 and V is TRBV6-5, with unresolved D. The CDR3 runs 12 residues. Trimming cost V 2 bases and J 5 bases, with 6 bases left between them. Germline lookup yields CDR1 MNHEY and CDR2 SVGAGI.

The rearrangement joins TRBV2 to TRBJ2-5, with D perhaps matching TRBD2 (5 bases). The CDR3 extends over 13 amino acids. Trimming pared 7 bases from V and 2 bases from J, leaving 11 bases between. The germline V gene encodes CDR1 SNHLY and CDR2 FYNNEI. The CDR3 reads CASNRGFQETQYF. As DNA, the CDR3 is TGTGCCAGCAATCGGGGTTTTCAAGAGACCCAGTACTTC. Full variable domain (rest looked up from reference TRBV2 and TRBJ2-5): EPEVTQTPSHQVTQMGQEVILRCVPISNHLYFYWYRQILGQKVEFLVSFYNNEISEKSEIFDDQFSVERPDGSNFTLKIRSTKLEDSAMYFCASNRGFQETQYFGPGTRLLVL.

This chain connects TRBV7-2 to TRBJ1-1, with D unclear. CDR3 length equals 15 residues. V was cut by 3 bases and J by 1 base, with 12 bases left in between. Per germline, CDR1 SGHTA and CDR2 FQGNSA. The chain's CDR3 is CASSFSPGRNTEAFF. The CDR3 DNA reads TGTGCCAGCAGCTTCTCCCCAGGCCGGAACACTGAAGCTTTCTTT.

The rearrangement links TRBV5-6 to TRBJ2-2, with D hard to call. Germline CDR1 and CDR2: SGHDT and YYEEEE. Deletions cut 4 bases from V and 3 bases from J, with 4 bases between. The CDR3 spans 12 residues. The CDR3 protein is CASSEYTGELFF. The CDR3 coding sequence is TGTGCCAGCAGCGAGTACACCGGGGAGCTGTTTTTT.

This CDR3 is CASSLAGIYEQYF. Here the CDR3 DNA reads TGCGCCAGCAGCTTGGCCGGGATCTACGAGCAGTACTTC. V and J are TRBV5-1 and TRBJ2-7, with a possible D match to TRBD2 (5 bases). The V end lost 0 bases, the J end lost 3 bases, and 7 bases lay between the germline ends. The CDR3 covers 13 residues. CDR1 is SGHRS and CDR2 is YFSETQ in the germline V gene.

The rearrangement uses TRBV30 and TRBJ2-5; weak D call: TRBD2 (5 bases). This CDR3 is 12 amino acids long. CDR1 is GTSNPN and CDR2 is SVGIG in the germline V gene (reference sequence). Deletions cut 3 bases from V and 4 bases from J, with 9 bases between. In nucleotides, the CDR3 is TGTGCCTGGAGCTCCCGGGGAGAGACCCAGTACTTC. Encoded protein: CAWSSRGETQYF.

The chain uses TRBV29-1 and TRBJ2-1, with 8 nucleotides matching TRBD1. Germline CDR1 and CDR2: SQVTM and ANQGSEA. There are 13 residues in the CDR3. The J segment lost 8 bases and the V segment lost 6 bases, leaving 9 bases of the junction unmatched. This CDR3 reads CSVSFGQGYEQFF. Here the CDR3 DNA reads TGCAGCGTCTCTTTTGGACAGGGCTATGAGCAGTTCTTC.

Note on this clone: Other DNA sequences within the sample encode an identical CDR3. V gene TRBV6-1 combines with J gene TRBJ1-6, with TRBD1 matching over 8 bases. V trimming: 2 bases; J trimming: 0 bases; junction bases outside the gene matches: 6. Germline V gene sequence: CDR1 MNHNS, CDR2 SASEGT. This CDR3 is 18 amino acids long. This CDR3 is CASSETGGPNSYNSPLHF. As DNA, the CDR3 is TGTGCCAGCAGTGAAACAGGGGGGCCGAACTCCTATAATTCACCCCTCCACTTT.

The chain recombines TRBV6-5 with TRBJ2-2; 8 bases are a match to TRBD1. The CDR3 sequence is 15 residues long. The V gene's germline CDR1 is MNHEY and CDR2 SVGAGI. V lost 6 bases to trimming and J lost 4 bases; unmatched junction nucleotides: 7. CDR3 sequence: CASRPGQASTGELFF. Written as DNA, the CDR3 is TGTGCCAGCAGGCCGGGACAGGCCTCCACCGGGGAGCTGTTTTTT.